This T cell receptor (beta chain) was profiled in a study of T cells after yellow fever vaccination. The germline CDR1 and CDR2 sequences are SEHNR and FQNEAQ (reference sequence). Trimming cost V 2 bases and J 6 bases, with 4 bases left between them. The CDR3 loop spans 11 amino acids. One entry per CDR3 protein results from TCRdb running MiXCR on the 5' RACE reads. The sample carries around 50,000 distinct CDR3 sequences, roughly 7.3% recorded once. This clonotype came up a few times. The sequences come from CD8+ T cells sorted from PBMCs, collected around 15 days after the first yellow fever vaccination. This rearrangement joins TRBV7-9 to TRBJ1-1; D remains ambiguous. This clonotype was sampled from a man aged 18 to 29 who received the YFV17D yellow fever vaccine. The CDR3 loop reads CASSLKAEAFF. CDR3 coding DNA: TGTGCCAGCAGCTTAAAGGCTGAAGCTTTCTTT.